This TCR beta chain was recorded in a study of T-cell reconstitution after alpha-beta-depleted transplantation in children. Germline V gene lookup returns CDR1 DFQATT and CDR2 SNEGSKA (reference sequence). The V end lost 0 bases, the J end lost 5 bases, and 26 bases lay between the germline ends. This CDR3 contains 19 residues. It was with unique molecular identifiers that the TCRbeta library was prepared. TCRdb re-called the PCR reads through MiXCR, storing one row per CDR3 protein. The repertoire has about 980,000 distinct CDR3 sequences, 25% to 30% of them found once; the top ten carry around 30%. Study-wide findings and caveats: About two months after transplant, alpha-beta T cells reportedly came from several hundred expanded graft clones. A year had passed since transplant, and T-cell counts and diversity by then came mostly from newly produced T cells.

This clonotype came up a few times. Its specificity is not known. This clonotype was obtained from a boy younger than two who had a stem cell transplant for SCID, so the T cells may come from the graft donor. The input for sequencing was PBMCs, mostly from graft donor cells, taken 360 days after TCRalphabeta/CD19-depleted stem cell transplant. The chain combines TRBV20-1 with TRBJ1-5; D possibly corresponds to TRBD1 (5 bases). The CDR3 loop reads CSARDGWGKWPQPHQPQHF. CDR3 sequence (DNA): TGCAGTGCTAGAGATGGGTGGGGCAAATGGCCTCAGCCCCATCAGCCCCAGCATTTT.